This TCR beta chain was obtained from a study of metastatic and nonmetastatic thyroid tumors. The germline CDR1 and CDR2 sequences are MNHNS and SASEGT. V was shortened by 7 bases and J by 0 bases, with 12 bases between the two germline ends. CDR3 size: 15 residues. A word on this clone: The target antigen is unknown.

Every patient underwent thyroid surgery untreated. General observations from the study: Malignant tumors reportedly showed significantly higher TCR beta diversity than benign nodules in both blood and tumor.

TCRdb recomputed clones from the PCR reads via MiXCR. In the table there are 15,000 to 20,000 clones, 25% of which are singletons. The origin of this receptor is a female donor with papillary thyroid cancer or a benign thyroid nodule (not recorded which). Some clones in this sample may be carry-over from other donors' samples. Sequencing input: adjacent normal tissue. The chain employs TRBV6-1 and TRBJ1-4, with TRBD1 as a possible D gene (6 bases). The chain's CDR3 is CASKTNRATNEKLFF. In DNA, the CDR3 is TGTGCCAGCAAAACCAACAGGGCAACTAATGAAAAACTGTTTTTT.